The 13 T cell receptor beta chains presented below share a single source sample, sequenced in a study of liver allograft versus peripheral blood T cells. Whole-study context: Intrahepatic T cell receptor repertoires from transplanted livers were compared against repertoires in recipients' peripheral blood.

Via MiXCR, TCRdb re-called the reads, giving one row per CDR3 protein. Of approximately 7,000 distinct CDR3 sequences listed, 15% to 20% are singletons. These receptors originate from a human patient who had a liver transplant. The graft donor may account for some of the T cells.

In its sample, this clonotype ranks as medium-sized. This chain joins TRBV6-1 and TRBJ2-6, with unresolved D. The CDR3 sequence is 16 residues long. Trimming took off 0 bases at V and 0 bases at J, with 6 bases between the two ends. Germline V gene data show CDR1 as MNHNS and CDR2 as SASEGT. The CDR3 sequence is CASSEATGSGANVLTF. DNA of the CDR3: TGTGCCAGCAGTGAAGCGACGGGCTCTGGGGCCAACGTCCTGACTTTC.

CDR3 region: CASSSRSGNQPQHF. DNA of the CDR3: TGTGCCAGCAGCTCAAGGAGTGGCAATCAGCCCCAGCATTTT. This chain uses TRBV13 with TRBJ1-5; D is undetermined. CDR3 length: 14 residues. Germline V gives CDR1 PRHDT, CDR2 FYEKMQ (reference sequence). The ends were cut back, 4 bases at V and 2 bases at J, with 9 bases in the middle.

CDR3 sequence: CASSPGLSEQFF. CDR3 bases: TGTGCCAGCAGCCCGGGACTAAGCGAGCAGTTCTTC. The chain has TRBV5-6 and TRBJ2-7; TRBD2 matches 7 bases. The last part of the DNA fits TRBJ2-1 better; the J call may be wrong. Germline lookup yields CDR1 SGHDT and CDR2 YYEEEE. There are 12 residues in the CDR3.

Details on this clonotype: Given a much more abundant clone one base away, this may be a read error. The V call is TRBV19, the J call TRBJ2-7; no firm D call. The CDR3 loop spans 11 amino acids. CDR1 and CDR2 (germline): LNHDA, SQIVND (reference sequence). CDR3 nucleotides: TGTGCCAGTAGTATTGGAGTCGAGCGGTACTTC. It yields the protein CASSIGVERYF.

The chain recombines TRBV7-9 with TRBJ1-6, with D possibly being TRBD1 (5 bases). This CDR3 has 13 amino acids. CDR1 and CDR2 from the germline V gene are SEHNR and FQNEAQ (reference sequence). V was shortened by 4 bases and J by 11 bases, with 12 bases between the two germline ends. The CDR3 spells CASSSGAPPPLHF. In DNA form, the CDR3 reads TGTGCCAGCAGCTCCGGGGCTCCACCACCCCTCCACTTT. The full variable domain, with the rest looked up from reference TRBV7-9 and TRBJ1-6, is DTGVSQNPRHKITKRGQNVTFRCDPISEHNRLYWYRQTLGQGPEFLTYFQNEAQLEKSRLLSDRFSAERPKGSFSTLEIQRTEQGDSAMYLCASSSGAPPPLHFGNGTRLTVT.

The chain has TRBV19 and TRBJ1-2, with 8 positions matching TRBD1. In germline, CDR1 is LNHDA, CDR2 SQIVND (reference sequence). The CDR3 consists of 13 residues. Losses at the gene ends were 7 bases for V and 3 bases for J; bases not matched to a gene: 4. The CDR3 nucleotides are TGTGCCAGTACCAGGGGGCAGGACTATGGCTACACCTTC. Protein: CASTRGQDYGYTF.

This clonotype occurred a few times. The chain couples TRBV19 to TRBJ1-5; D unclear. The V gene's germline CDR1 is LNHDA and CDR2 SQIVND (reference sequence). Deletions cut 6 bases from V and 0 bases from J, with 12 bases between. The length of the CDR3 is 15 residues. CDR3 nucleotide sequence: TGTGCCAGTAGCTGGAGGGTAGATAGCAATCAGCCCCAGCATTTT. Its protein product is CASSWRVDSNQPQHF.

The chain carries TRBV19 and TRBJ1-6; 7 nucleotides align to TRBD1. From germline, CDR1 is LNHDA and CDR2 SQIVND (reference sequence). V lost 10 bases and J lost 13; bases outside the gene matches: 16. This CDR3 contains 14 residues. Here the CDR3 reads CATRLGTPRGPLHF. The CDR3, as DNA: TGTGCCACCCGACTCGGGACACCCAGGGGGCCCCTCCACTTT.

This clonotype counts as medium-sized. The chain recombines TRBV13 with TRBJ1-3, with D possibly matching TRBD1 (5 bases). V dropped 3 bases and J dropped 4 bases, with 19 bases sitting between them. Germline V gene lookup returns CDR1 PRHDT and CDR2 FYEKMQ (reference sequence). The CDR3 runs to 17 residues. The CDR3 DNA is TGTGCCAGCAGCTTGGGCTCACAGGCCGTTAGGGGAAACACCATATATTTT. Amino acids: CASSLGSQAVRGNTIYF. Drawing the rest from reference TRBV13 and TRBJ1-3, the complete variable domain is AAGVIQSPRHLIKEKRETATLKCYPIPRHDTVYWYQQGPGQDPQFLISFYEKMQSDKGSIPDRFSAQQFSDYHSELNMSSLELGDSALYFCASSLGSQAVRGNTIYFGEGSWLTVV.

This clonotype has a handful of counts. This chain connects TRBV30 to TRBJ1-1; the D is unclear. Germline loops: CDR1 GTSNPN, CDR2 SVGIG (reference sequence). The CDR3 has 13 amino acids. V dropped 0 bases and J dropped 1 base, with 6 bases sitting between them. The CDR3 DNA sequence: TGTGCCTGGAGTGTACCCGAGAACACTGAAGCTTTCTTT. It translates to CAWSVPENTEAFF.

As to this clonotype: The missing conserved phenylalanine or tryptophan at the end of this CDR3 makes a read error likely. The chain recombines TRBV6-5 with TRBJ1-5; D is perhaps TRBD1 (5 bases). This CDR3 is built from 14 residues. V lost 2 bases and J 3 bases, leaving 8 bases between the germline ends. Germline values: CDR1 MNHEY, CDR2 SVGAGI. The CDR3 DNA sequence: TGTGCCAGCAGTTACGGGGGTCCCAATCAGCCCCAGCATTCT. Amino acid sequence: CASSYGGPNQPQHS.

As to this clonotype: Its ends do not fully match the called genes, so a read error is possible. The CDR3 loop is CASIGQSSGNAIYF. The DNA for the CDR3 is TGTGCCAGTATCGGGCAGAGCTCTGGAAACGCCATATATTTT. This rearrangement joins TRBV19 to TRBJ1-3; no firm D call. The germline gives CDR1 LNHDA, CDR2 SQIVND (reference sequence). CDR3 length: 14 residues. Full variable domain (remainder filled in from reference TRBV19 and TRBJ1-3): DGGITQSPKYLFRKEGQNVTLSCEQNLNHDAMYWYRQDPGQGLRLIYYSQIVNDFQKGDIAEGYSVSREKKESFPLTVTSAQKNPTAFYLCASIGQSSGNAIYFGEGSWLTVV.

This clonotype was seen repeatedly, ten times or more. The chain links TRBV14 to TRBJ1-6; a weak D match, TRBD1 (5 bases). Trimming cost V 6 bases and J 8 bases, with 14 bases left between them. The length of the CDR3 is 14 residues. Looked up from germline, CDR1 is SGHDN and CDR2 is FVKESK. CDR3 sequence reads: CASRIGGYYSPLHF. As DNA, the CDR3 is TGTGCCAGCAGAATTGGGGGTTATTATTCACCCCTCCACTTT.